This TCR beta chain was found in a study of molecular identifiers for immune sequencing clone quantification. CDR1 is MNHEY and CDR2 is SVGAGI in the germline V gene. Trimming cost V 5 bases and J 6 bases, with 14 bases left between them. The CDR3 runs to 13 residues. Regarding the study as a whole: Spiked Jurkat TCR RNA originating from one cell could reportedly be identified amid around 970,000 naive cells.

TCRdb used MiXCR to reprocess the PCR reads, holding one entry per CDR3 protein. The table has some 650,000 distinct CDR3 sequences, around 20% seen once. This clonotype was observed at least ten times. The antigen is undetermined. What was sequenced was naive CD8+ T cells from blood, with Jurkat cell RNA spiked in. The subset denotes: FACS-sorted CD8+CD4-CCR7+CD45RA+ naive T cells. The V gene is TRBV6-5, the J gene TRBJ2-7; no reliable D call. The receptor was derived from a human donor in good health. Some libraries in this study had Jurkat cell RNA spiked in. The DNA of the CDR3 is TGTGCCAGCAGTCCGAAACTACTCGGCGAGCAGTACTTC. It specifies CASSPKLLGEQYF.